Listed below are T cell receptor beta chains from one sample, sequenced in a study of T and B cells in COVID-19 patients. One entry per CDR3 protein, called by TCRdb with MiXCR from the multiplex PCR reads. The data show about 5,000 distinct CDR3 sequences, about a fifth seen once. Sequencing used blood. Every receptor here comes from a human donor with active COVID-19. Each CDR3 is given with its conserved first and last residue.

CDR3 protein	V gene	J gene
CATSSSGVKGETQYF	TRBV28	TRBJ2-5
CASSLEPGRSTEAFF	TRBV5-8	TRBJ1-1
CASSLSLGRDTEAFF	TRBV5-4	TRBJ1-1
CAVHGQYYGYTF	TRBV6-5	TRBJ1-2
CASSLGDYVDGSGTDTQYF	TRBV13	TRBJ2-3
CASSLGASSLNTDTQYF	TRBV7-2	TRBJ2-3
CASSSGTESYEQYF	TRBV5-1	TRBJ2-7
CASRTDRANYGYTF	TRBV6-6	TRBJ1-2
CASSLRQGLTEAFF	TRBV6-5	TRBJ1-1
CASSLGGGGNQPQHF	TRBV7-9	TRBJ1-5
CASSQETTGRSYNEQFF	TRBV4-3	TRBJ2-1
CASRSDRGRIEAFF	TRBV12-3/TRBV12-4	TRBJ1-1
CASSLWGGYGYTF	TRBV27	TRBJ1-2
CASIVRGGLVGDEQFF	TRBV5-6	TRBJ2-1
CASSLDQGVTGELFF	TRBV5-1	TRBJ2-2
CSAQGGRGRTDTQYF	TRBV20-1	TRBJ2-3
CASSVNPGLHEQYF	TRBV27	TRBJ2-7
CASSVGYKGMETQYF	TRBV2	TRBJ2-5
CASSDPQGVINNEQFF	TRBV19	TRBJ2-1
CASSRQFTEAFF	TRBV19	TRBJ1-1
CAWSLGTKGETQYF	TRBV30	TRBJ2-5
CASSPNLGNEQFF	TRBV7-9	TRBJ2-1
CASTADHTNYGYTF	TRBV19	TRBJ1-2
CASSHRESSTGELFF	TRBV5-1	TRBJ2-2
CASSQDGAGVVETQYF	TRBV4-2	TRBJ2-5
CASVTGGSGNTIYF	TRBV19	TRBJ1-3
CASSTRTGASNYGYTF	TRBV19	TRBJ1-2
CASSMTGRTGELFF	TRBV19	TRBJ2-2
CASSWAAGLKFF	TRBV5-6	TRBJ2-1
CASSLSAGTDTQYF	TRBV5-1	TRBJ2-3
CASSLDPGRRGANVLTF	TRBV11-2	TRBJ2-6
CASSEAETQYF	TRBV12-3/TRBV12-4	TRBJ2-5
CASSLAVKETQYF	TRBV5-6	TRBJ2-5
CSVTLQGDNEQYF	TRBV20-1	TRBJ2-7
CSVASGTSRYEQYF	TRBV29-1	TRBJ2-7
CASSSLQGGEQFF	TRBV7-2	TRBJ2-1
CASSLGRTGEAFF	TRBV11-2	TRBJ1-1
CATSRDRNRGTIGNEQFF	TRBV15	TRBJ2-1
CAWRLAGGLYEQYF	TRBV30	TRBJ2-7
CSARLAGGLRGWGTQYF	TRBV20-1	TRBJ2-3
CARDGTGELFF	TRBV11-1	TRBJ2-2
CASSLDPGRRGANILTF	TRBV11-2	TRBJ2-6
CAISDGPTDTQYF	TRBV10-3	TRBJ2-3
CASSFLGYTEAFF	TRBV19	TRBJ1-1
CASSAGTGGSNEQFF	TRBV19	TRBJ2-1
CAISDGGLGRGGEQFF	TRBV10-3	TRBJ2-1
CSASQSYEQYF	TRBV20-1	TRBJ2-7
CAISEKGGYGYTF	TRBV10-3	TRBJ1-2
CSVGTTYEQYF	TRBV29-1	TRBJ2-7
CASSQDGSTDTQYF	TRBV4-1	TRBJ2-3
CASSGDFPTDTQYF	TRBV5-6	TRBJ2-3
CASTTLRGANTIYF	TRBV6-5	TRBJ1-3
CSARDWAGGPLNEQFF	TRBV20-1	TRBJ2-1
CASSLLVDTQYF	TRBV5-1	TRBJ2-3
CASSLEGGPGELFF	TRBV5-5	TRBJ2-2
CSARAATGSGGYTF	TRBV20-1	TRBJ1-2
CAISPDTPYGGYTF	TRBV10-3	TRBJ1-2